The 2 T cell receptor beta chains given below trace back to one sample, sequenced in a study of cytomegalovirus exposure and HLA in healthy donors. The primer mix had 60 Vbeta and 13 Jbeta primers. Only in-frame clones appear in the TCRdb table, and some are missing; sequencing was by immunoSEQ multiplex PCR. Altogether 150,000 to 200,000 clones are present, roughly 87% being singletons, with the ten largest covering around 0.99%. Sequenced: PBMCs. The receptor set was obtained from a boy between 2 and 10 years old in good health and CMV-seronegative.

The genes are TRBV7-6 and TRBJ2-7, with 7 positions matching TRBD1. The CDR3 length is 13 residues. Germline values: CDR1 SGHVS, CDR2 FNYEAQ. V was pared by 4 bases and J by 6 bases, with 6 bases of the junction left unmatched. The CDR3 is CASSSQQGREQYF. The CDR3 DNA is TGTGCCAGCAGCTCGCAACAGGGGCGCGAGCAGTACTTC. The full variable domain, rest sourced from reference TRBV7-6 and TRBJ2-7, is GAGVSQSPRYKVTKRGQDVALRCDPISGHVSLYWYRQALGQGPEFLTYFNYEAQQDKSGLPNDRFSAERPEGSISTLTIQRTEQRDSAMYRCASSSQQGREQYFGPGTRLTVT.

The V gene is TRBV11-2, the J gene TRBJ2-3, with 12 bases fitting TRBD2. V shed 5 bases and J 3 bases; nucleotides not matched to a gene: 6. The CDR3 runs to 16 residues. Germline V gene sequence: CDR1 SGHAT, CDR2 FQNNGV. DNA of the CDR3: TGTGCCAGCAGCCTGCCTAGCGGGGGGGGGACAGATACGCAGTATTTT. It encodes CASSLPSGGGTDTQYF.